This T cell receptor beta chain was found in a study of shared clonotypes between healthy human individuals. The wider study: Three CD4 naive, three CD4 memory, two CD8 naive and one CD8 memory plate were used per donor.

Trimming stripped 8 bases from V and 9 bases from J, with 5 bases between. CDR3 length equals 9 residues. CDR1 is MNHNY, CDR2 SVGAGI, per germline (reference sequence). Method: immunoSEQ multiplex PCR; TCRdb's copy keeps in-frame clones and lacks some. Found here are some 2,100,000 clones, around 95% of them singletons; the top ten hold roughly 0.13%. All donors were healthy HIV-negative adults lacking recent acute infections or vaccinations. The sequencing input was naive CD4+ T cells sorted from blood. The sample's subset: CD45RA+ positively selected. The chain couples TRBV6-6 to TRBJ2-1; D possibly matches TRBD1 or TRBD2 (5 bases each). This TCR came from a man younger than 35 in good health. Here the CDR3 reads CASGGEQFF. CDR3 DNA sequence: TGTGCCAGCGGGGGTGAGCAGTTCTTC.